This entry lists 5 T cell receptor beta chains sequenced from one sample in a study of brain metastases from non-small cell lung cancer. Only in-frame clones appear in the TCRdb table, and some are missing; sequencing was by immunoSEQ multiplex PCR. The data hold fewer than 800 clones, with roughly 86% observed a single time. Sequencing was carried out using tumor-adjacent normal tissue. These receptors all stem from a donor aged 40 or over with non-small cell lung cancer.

This CDR3 reads CASSAGGGRPEDTQYF. CDR3 bases: TGCGCCAGCAGCGCCGGGGGCGGGAGGCCGGAAGATACGCAGTATTTT. The chain links TRBV5-1 to TRBJ2-3, with 8 bases that match TRBD2. CDR3 size: 16 residues. V lost 4 bases to trimming and J lost 5 bases; unmatched junction nucleotides: 12. Germline CDR1 reads SGHRS; CDR2 reads YFSETQ.

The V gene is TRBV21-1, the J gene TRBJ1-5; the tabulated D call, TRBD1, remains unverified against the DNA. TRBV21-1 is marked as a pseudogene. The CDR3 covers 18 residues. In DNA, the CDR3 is TGTGCCAGCAGCAAAGCCGCTACCAGGACAGGGTGCAGGAAGCCCCAGCATTTT. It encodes CASSKAATRTGCRKPQHF.

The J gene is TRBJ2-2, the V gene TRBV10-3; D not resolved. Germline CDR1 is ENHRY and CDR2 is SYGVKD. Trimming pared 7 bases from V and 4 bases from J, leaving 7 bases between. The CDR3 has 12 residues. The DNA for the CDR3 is TGTGCCATCATTAGGACCACCGGGGAGCTGTTTTTT. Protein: CAIIRTTGELFF.

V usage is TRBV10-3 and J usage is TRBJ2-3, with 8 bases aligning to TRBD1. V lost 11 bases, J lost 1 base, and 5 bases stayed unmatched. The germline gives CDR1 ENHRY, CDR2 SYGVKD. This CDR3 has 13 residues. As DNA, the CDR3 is TGTGCCGCCCAACAGGGGGGCACAGATACGCAGTATTTT. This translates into CAAQQGGTDTQYF.

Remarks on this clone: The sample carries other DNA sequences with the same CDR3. The CDR3 DNA reads as TGCGCCAGCAGCTTGAGAGGTGGGGAGACCCAGTACTTC. This encodes CASSLRGGETQYF. This sequence joins TRBV5-1 and TRBJ2-5, with D unresolved. V gave up 1 base and J gave up 5 bases, with 9 bases separating them. This CDR3 is built from 13 residues. The V gene's germline CDR1 is SGHRS and CDR2 YFSETQ.